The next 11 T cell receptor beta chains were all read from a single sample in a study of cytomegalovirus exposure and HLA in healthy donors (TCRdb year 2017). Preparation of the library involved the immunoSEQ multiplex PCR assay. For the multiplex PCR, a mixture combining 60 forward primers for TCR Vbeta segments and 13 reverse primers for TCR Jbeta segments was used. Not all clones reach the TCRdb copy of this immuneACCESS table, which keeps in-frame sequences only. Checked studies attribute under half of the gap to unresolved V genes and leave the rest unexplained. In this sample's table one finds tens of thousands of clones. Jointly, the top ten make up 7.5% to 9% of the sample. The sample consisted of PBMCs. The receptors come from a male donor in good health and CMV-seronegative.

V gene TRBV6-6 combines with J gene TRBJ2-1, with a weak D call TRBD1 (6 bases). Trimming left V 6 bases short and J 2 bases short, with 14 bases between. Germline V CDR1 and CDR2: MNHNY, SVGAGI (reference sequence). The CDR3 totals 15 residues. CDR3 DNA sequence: TGTGCCAGCAGCTCAGGGGTTTTCACCTACAATGAGCAGTTCTTC. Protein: CASSSGVFTYNEQFF.

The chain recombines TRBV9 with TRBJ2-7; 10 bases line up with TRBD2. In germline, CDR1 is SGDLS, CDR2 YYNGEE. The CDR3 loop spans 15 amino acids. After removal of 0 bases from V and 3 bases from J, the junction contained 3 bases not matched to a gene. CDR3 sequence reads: CASSVGGTSDYEQYF. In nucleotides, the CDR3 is TGTGCCAGCAGCGTAGGGGGGACTAGCGACTACGAGCAGTACTTC.

For the CDR3, the DNA is TGTGCCAGCAGCCCAATCGGCGGGTCCCAGCATTTT. Translated, it gives CASSPIGGSQHF. The J gene is TRBJ1-5, the V gene TRBV5-5; D gene unclear. Germline V gives CDR1 SGHKS, CDR2 YYEKEE (reference sequence). The CDR3 has 12 residues. V was trimmed by 4 bases and J by 11 bases, leaving 13 bases between them.

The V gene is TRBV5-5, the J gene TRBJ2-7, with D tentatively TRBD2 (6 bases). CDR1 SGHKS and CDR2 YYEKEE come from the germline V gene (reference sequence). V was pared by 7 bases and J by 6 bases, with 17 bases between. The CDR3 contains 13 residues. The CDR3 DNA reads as TGTGCCAGCGCCGCGCTAGCGTCCCTCGAGCAGTACTTC. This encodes CASAALASLEQYF.

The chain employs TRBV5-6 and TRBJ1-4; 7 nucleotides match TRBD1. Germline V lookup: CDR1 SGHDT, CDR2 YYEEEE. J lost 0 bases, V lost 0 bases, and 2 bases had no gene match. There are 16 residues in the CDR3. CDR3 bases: TGTGCCAGCAGCTTGGAGGGGGCTGCAACTAATGAAAAACTGTTTTTT. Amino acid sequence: CASSLEGAATNEKLFF.

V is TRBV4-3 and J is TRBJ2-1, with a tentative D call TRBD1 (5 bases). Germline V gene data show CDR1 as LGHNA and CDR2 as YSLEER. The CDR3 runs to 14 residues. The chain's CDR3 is CARDGAEETGEQFF. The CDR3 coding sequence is TGCGCTCGCGATGGGGCAGAAGAAACGGGTGAGCAGTTCTTC.

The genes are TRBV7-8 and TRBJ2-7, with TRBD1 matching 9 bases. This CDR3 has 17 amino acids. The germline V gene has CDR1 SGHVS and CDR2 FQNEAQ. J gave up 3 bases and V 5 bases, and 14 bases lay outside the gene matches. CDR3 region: CASSLGPGTGFGYEQYF. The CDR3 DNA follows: TGTGCCAGCAGCCTAGGGCCCGGGACAGGGTTTGGCTACGAGCAGTACTTC.

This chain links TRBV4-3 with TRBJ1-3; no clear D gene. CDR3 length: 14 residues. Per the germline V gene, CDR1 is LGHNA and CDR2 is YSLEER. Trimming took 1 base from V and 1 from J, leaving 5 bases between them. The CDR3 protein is CASSQGTSGNTIYF. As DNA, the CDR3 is TGCGCCAGCAGCCAAGGGACTTCTGGAAACACCATATATTTT.

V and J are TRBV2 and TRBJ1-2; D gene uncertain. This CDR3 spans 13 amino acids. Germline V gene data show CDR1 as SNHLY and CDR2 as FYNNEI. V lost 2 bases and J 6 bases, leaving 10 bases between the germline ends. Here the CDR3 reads CASSEQAGNGYTF. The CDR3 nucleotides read TGTGCCAGCAGTGAACAGGCGGGGAATGGCTACACCTTC.

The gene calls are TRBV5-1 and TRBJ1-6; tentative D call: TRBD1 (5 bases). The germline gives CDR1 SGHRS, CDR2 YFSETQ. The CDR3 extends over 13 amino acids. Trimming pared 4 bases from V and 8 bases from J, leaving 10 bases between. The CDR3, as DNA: TGCGCCAGCAGCCGAGTCAGGGATTCACCCCTCCACTTT. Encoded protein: CASSRVRDSPLHF.

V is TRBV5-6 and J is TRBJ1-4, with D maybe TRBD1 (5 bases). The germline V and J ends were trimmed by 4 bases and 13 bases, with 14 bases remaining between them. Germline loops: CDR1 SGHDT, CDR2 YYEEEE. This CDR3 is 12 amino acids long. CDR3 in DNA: TGTGCCAGCAGCACGGTGGGGGGTCTACTGTTTTTT. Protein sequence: CASSTVGGLLFF. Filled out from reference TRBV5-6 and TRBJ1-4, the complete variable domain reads DAGVTQSPTHLIKTRGQQVTLRCSPKSGHDTVSWYQQALGQGPQFIFQYYEEEERQRGNFPDRFSGHQFPNYSSELNVNALLLGDSALYLCASSTVGGLLFFGSGTQLSVL.